Reported below is one TCR beta chain. This specimen comes from a study of cytomegalovirus exposure and HLA in healthy donors. A multiplex PCR was run with 60 Vbeta primers and 13 Jbeta primers. Method: immunoSEQ multiplex PCR; TCRdb's copy keeps in-frame clones and lacks some. The table lists some 95,000 clones, about three quarters of them singletons. The CDR3 loop spans 11 amino acids. Germline V CDR1 and CDR2: SQVTM, ANQGSEA. V gave up 6 bases and J gave up 3 bases, with 8 bases separating them. The origin of this receptor is a man over 45 in good health and CMV-seropositive. This chain uses TRBV29-1 with TRBJ1-1, with D maybe TRBD1 (5 bases). The sequenced sample was PBMCs. The CDR3 is CSVGPDTEAFF. CDR3 sequence (DNA): TGCAGCGTGGGGCCGGACACTGAAGCTTTCTTT. The full variable domain, in which reference TRBV29-1 and TRBJ1-1 provide the parts outside the CDR3, is SAVISQKPSRDICQRGTSLTIQCQVDSQVTMMFWYRQQPGQSLTLIATANQGSEATYESGFVIDKFPISRPNLTFSTLTVSNMSPEDSSIYLCSVGPDTEAFFGQGTRLTVV.